Each of the 24 T cell receptor beta chains below was sequenced from the same sample in a study of T cell repertoires in cytomegalovirus infection. Each CDR3 protein gets one entry after TCRdb re-called the reads with MiXCR. The sample lists about 150,000 distinct CDR3 sequences; 15% to 20% were seen once. Sequencing used CD8+ T cells from PBMCs. Every receptor here comes from a human donor in good health (CMV status not recorded). Some clones in this sample may be carry-over from other donors' samples.

The chain joins TRBV5-6 to TRBJ2-1, with 12 bases aligning to TRBD2. J lost 7 bases, V lost 3 bases, and 2 bases had no gene match. This CDR3 is built from 14 residues. Germline V lookup: CDR1 SGHDT, CDR2 YYEEEE. The CDR3 region has the DNA TGTGCCAGCAGCTGGGGGACTAGCGGGAATGAGCAGTTCTTC. Its translation is CASSWGTSGNEQFF.

In this sample, this clonotype turned up a few times. The chain has TRBV12-3 or TRBV12-4 and TRBJ2-2; D is possibly TRBD1 (6 bases). V was shortened by 2 bases and J by 5 bases, with 12 bases between the two germline ends. The CDR3 totals 15 residues. The DNA for the CDR3 is TGTGCCAGCAGTTTACTGAGGCAGGGGACCGGGGAGCTGTTTTTT. Its protein product is CASSLLRQGTGELFF.

This clonotype was seen many times. The chain has TRBV5-5 and TRBJ1-4, with TRBD1 matching over 7 bases. The J segment lost 0 bases and the V segment lost 4 bases, leaving 9 bases of the junction unmatched. The CDR3 totals 17 residues. From germline, CDR1 is SGHKS and CDR2 YYEKEE (reference sequence). The chain's CDR3 is CASSEAGQPATNEKLFF. In DNA, the CDR3 is TGTGCCAGCAGCGAAGCGGGACAGCCCGCAACTAATGAAAAACTGTTTTTT.

This clonotype was seen only a few times. The chain links TRBV11-3 to TRBJ2-1; a weak D match, TRBD1 (6 bases). Germline V gene data show CDR1 as SGHNT and CDR2 as YENEEA. This CDR3 has 13 residues. Trimming left V 5 bases short and J 5 bases short, with 10 bases between. CDR3 sequence reads: CASSRRDNNEQFF. In nucleotides, the CDR3 is TGTGCCAGCAGCCGCCGGGACAACAATGAGCAGTTCTTC.

This clonotype was detected only a few times. The V call is TRBV7-6, the J call TRBJ2-7; either TRBD1 or TRBD2 may supply D (5 bases each). The V gene lost 5 bases and the J gene lost 3 bases, with 11 bases spanning the gap. Germline V gene data show CDR1 as SGHVS and CDR2 as FNYEAQ. This CDR3 has 13 residues. The CDR3 loop reads CASSHGGGYEQYF. CDR3 DNA sequence: TGTGCCAGCAGCCACGGTGGGGGCTACGAGCAGTACTTC.

This clonotype was seen a handful of times. The chain uses TRBV5-6 and TRBJ1-5; 8 bases align to TRBD1. There are 15 residues in the CDR3. V trimming: 5 bases; J trimming: 1 base; junction bases outside the gene matches: 5. Germline values: CDR1 SGHDT, CDR2 YYEEEE. CDR3 nucleotides: TGTGCCAGCAGTGGACAGGGTGGGAGCAATCAGCCCCAGCATTTT. Translated, it gives CASSGQGGSNQPQHF.

This clonotype was detected a few times. The V and J genes are TRBV10-2 and TRBJ2-2; TRBD1 is a possible D gene (5 bases). Trimming left V 10 bases short and J 5 bases short, with 17 bases between. Germline V gives CDR1 WSHSY, CDR2 SAAADI. The CDR3 length is 14 residues. The CDR3 sequence: CATAKGLQTGELFF. As DNA, the CDR3 is TGCGCCACAGCAAAGGGGCTTCAAACCGGGGAGCTGTTTTTT.

This clonotype was recorded at least ten times. This rearrangement joins TRBV7-2 to TRBJ2-5, with 7 bases lining up with TRBD1. The CDR3 loop spans 15 amino acids. Germline CDR1 and CDR2: SGHTA and FQGNSA. V was clipped by 3 bases and J by 0 bases; unmatched bases: 4. CDR3 amino acids: CASSLPDRYQETQYF. The CDR3 region has the DNA TGTGCCAGCAGCTTGCCGGACAGGTACCAAGAGACCCAGTACTTC.

This chain joins TRBV7-2 and TRBJ1-2, with 8 nucleotides matching TRBD1. The germline CDR1 and CDR2 sequences are SGHTA and FQGNSA. Trimming at V came to 0 bases and at J to 4 bases, leaving 4 bases not matched to a gene. The CDR3 is made up of 15 amino acids. The CDR3 DNA follows: TGTGCCAGCAGCTTAGCCGGACAGGGAACCTATGGCTACACCTTC. Amino acids: CASSLAGQGTYGYTF.

The sample holds a few counts of this clonotype. V gene TRBV7-6 combines with J gene TRBJ1-5, with TRBD1 as a possible D gene (6 bases). This CDR3 is 15 amino acids long. From germline, CDR1 is SGHVS and CDR2 FNYEAQ. Trimming left V 3 bases short and J 4 bases short, with 13 bases between. In DNA form, the CDR3 reads TGTGCCAGCAGCTTCCACAGGGTTCTTAATCAGCCCCAGCATTTT. It encodes CASSFHRVLNQPQHF.

The chain links TRBV7-2 to TRBJ2-7; 7 nucleotides align to TRBD2. V shed 1 base, J shed 3 bases, and the junction held 9 bases outside the gene matches. Germline CDR1 reads SGHTA; CDR2 reads FQGNSA. The CDR3 spans 16 residues. For the CDR3, the DNA is TGTGCCAGCAGCTTAGTAAAGGCGGGAGAACACTACGAGCAGTACTTC. Protein sequence: CASSLVKAGEHYEQYF.

The genes are TRBV11-1 and TRBJ2-1; 8 positions agree with TRBD2. This CDR3 contains 16 residues. Germline CDR1 reads SGHAT; CDR2 reads FQDESV (reference sequence). V lost 4 bases, J lost 10 bases, and 15 bases stayed unmatched. The CDR3 DNA is TGTGCCAGCAGCTCTATAGCGGGGCGCGGAAGAGGGGAGCAGTTCTTC. It encodes CASSSIAGRGRGEQFF.

This clonotype came up a few times. The chain carries TRBV7-9 and TRBJ2-5; 9 bases map to TRBD1. V shed 0 bases and J 3 bases; nucleotides not matched to a gene: 5. CDR1 is SEHNR, CDR2 FQNEAQ, per germline (reference sequence). The CDR3 has 16 amino acids. The CDR3: CASSLADRGPKETQYF. DNA of the CDR3: TGTGCCAGCAGCTTAGCGGACAGGGGACCGAAAGAGACCCAGTACTTC.

This clonotype was recorded a few times. V usage is TRBV29-1 and J usage is TRBJ1-4; D not certain. Trimming pared 2 bases from V and 5 bases from J, leaving 6 bases between. Germline CDR1 is SQVTM and CDR2 is ANQGSEA. The CDR3 loop spans 12 amino acids. The CDR3 sequence: CSVETQNEKLFF. Here the CDR3 DNA reads TGCAGCGTTGAAACTCAGAATGAAAAACTGTTTTTT.

The chain combines TRBV28 with TRBJ2-2; possible D gene TRBD2, 5 bases. There are 18 residues in the CDR3. V gave up 2 bases and J gave up 2 bases, with 18 bases separating them. Looked up from germline, CDR1 is MDHEN and CDR2 is SYDVKM. CDR3: CASSLGIAIPSNTGELFF. The DNA of the CDR3 is TGTGCCAGCAGTTTAGGTATAGCGATACCCTCTAACACCGGGGAGCTGTTTTTT.

The chain uses TRBV7-8 and TRBJ2-1; TRBD2 is a possible D gene (5 bases). CDR1 and CDR2 (germline): SGHVS, FQNEAQ. CDR3 length equals 16 residues. Trimming took 4 bases from V and 3 from J, leaving 16 bases between them. As DNA, the CDR3 is TGTGCCAGCAGCTCTGGTGAGGGAGTCGTCTACAATGAGCAGTTCTTC. Protein sequence: CASSSGEGVVYNEQFF.

The chain carries TRBV2 and TRBJ2-1, with 14 nucleotides matching TRBD2. The V gene's germline CDR1 is SNHLY and CDR2 FYNNEI. The CDR3 loop spans 17 amino acids. After removal of 8 bases from V and 2 bases from J, the junction contained 8 bases not matched to a gene. CDR3 residues: CASQGLAGVGPYNEQFF. CDR3 in DNA: TGTGCCAGCCAGGGACTAGCGGGGGTGGGTCCCTACAATGAGCAGTTCTTC.

This clonotype has only a few counts. This sequence joins TRBV28 and TRBJ1-1, with 8 bases fitting TRBD1. Germline CDR1 is MDHEN and CDR2 is SYDVKM. After removal of 6 bases from V and 1 base from J, the junction contained 16 bases not matched to a gene. This CDR3 is 18 amino acids long. DNA of the CDR3: TGTGCCAGCAGGACATACCGCAAACAGGGGGTGGAGAACACTGAAGCTTTCTTT. It specifies CASRTYRKQGVENTEAFF. Together with reference TRBV28 and TRBJ1-1, the CDR3 gives the full variable domain: DVKVTQSSRYLVKRTGEKVFLECVQDMDHENMFWYRQDPGLGLRLIYFSYDVKMKEKGDIPEGYSVSREKKERFSLILESASTNQTSMYLCASRTYRKQGVENTEAFFGQGTRLTVV.

This chain uses TRBV5-1 with TRBJ1-1; D remains ambiguous. CDR3 size: 12 residues. The V end lost 4 bases, the J end lost 3 bases, and 7 bases lay between the germline ends. Germline V lookup: CDR1 SGHRS, CDR2 YFSETQ. This CDR3 is CASSRVDTEAFF. DNA for the CDR3: TGCGCCAGCAGCAGGGTCGACACTGAAGCTTTCTTT.

A few counts support this clonotype. This chain uses TRBV29-1 with TRBJ1-3, with D perhaps matching TRBD1 (6 bases). The CDR3 spans 17 residues. V dropped 6 bases and J dropped 4 bases, with 25 bases sitting between them. CDR1 and CDR2 from the germline V gene are SQVTM and ANQGSEA. This CDR3 reads CSVPAAGQTGNGNTIYF. The CDR3 region has the DNA TGCAGCGTCCCTGCGGCCGGACAGACCGGGAACGGAAACACCATATATTTT.

This clonotype has a handful of counts. The limits of the CDR3 on the DNA are not certain, so only TCRdb's listed CDR3 is given. The V gene is TRBV7-5, the J gene TRBJ1-1; the table names TRBD1, a call not compared with the DNA. TRBV7-5 is marked as a pseudogene. The CDR3 comprises 18 residues, both ends counted. Here the CDR3 reads CISVPEALGARGNTEAFF.

This sequence joins TRBV29-1 and TRBJ2-7; D is undetermined. The V gene lost 6 bases and the J gene lost 7 bases, with 19 bases spanning the gap. This CDR3 comprises 13 residues. Germline assignment: CDR1 SQVTM and CDR2 ANQGSEA. The CDR3 region has the DNA TGCAGCGTCCGGACCGGGTGGGGTGATGAGCAGTACTTC. Translated: CSVRTGWGDEQYF.

J is TRBJ2-3 and V is TRBV7-2; weak D call: TRBD2 (6 bases). The germline V and J ends were trimmed by 4 bases and 6 bases, with 17 bases remaining between them. Looked up from germline, CDR1 is SGHTA and CDR2 is FQGNSA. CDR3 length equals 15 residues. Here the CDR3 DNA reads TGTGCCAGCAGCTCTGTAGCGGCCTTGGTGGATACGCAGTATTTT. Protein: CASSSVAALVDTQYF.

This clonotype was observed a handful of times. The CDR3 bases are TGTGCCAGCAGCTTAGTAGCGGGGAGGCCGGAGACCCAGTACTTC. Its translation is CASSLVAGRPETQYF. The rearrangement links TRBV7-2 to TRBJ2-5, with 8 nucleotides matching TRBD2. V was clipped by 1 base and J by 5 bases; unmatched bases: 6. Germline V gene sequence: CDR1 SGHTA, CDR2 FQGNSA. The CDR3 is made up of 15 amino acids.